The next 15 T cell receptor beta chains were all read from a single sample in a study of blood T cell repertoires in COVID-19. Repertoires were generated with immunoSEQ multiplex PCR, while TCRdb's copy carries only in-frame clones and drops some. Of nearly 200,000 clones listed, approximately 82% are singletons. Material for sequencing was peripheral blood. The receptors were sampled from a human donor with acute or convalescent COVID-19. The donor label of this sample is uncertain.

V usage is TRBV19 and J usage is TRBJ1-4, with D perhaps matching TRBD1 (6 bases). V gave up 3 bases and J gave up 3 bases, with 14 bases separating them. Germline CDR1 reads LNHDA; CDR2 reads SQIVND (reference sequence). This CDR3 comprises 16 residues. The CDR3: CASSMEQGRPNEKLFF. The CDR3 region has the DNA TGTGCCAGTAGTATGGAACAGGGTCGGCCTAATGAAAAACTGTTTTTT.

This sequence joins TRBV21-1 and TRBJ2-7; no DNA check was done on the table's D call, TRBD1. TRBV21-1 is a pseudogene locus. CDR3 size: 15 residues. CDR3 protein: CASSKPGHLNYEQYF. CDR3 sequence (DNA): TGTGCCAGCAGCAAACCGGGACACCTTAACTACGAGCAGTACTTC.

The chain combines TRBV5-1 with TRBJ1-2, with D perhaps matching TRBD1 (6 bases). Trimming left V 0 bases short and J 8 bases short, with 14 bases between. Germline V lookup: CDR1 SGHRS, CDR2 YFSETQ. This CDR3 spans 14 amino acids. CDR3 sequence reads: CASSLVGQQGGYTF. The CDR3 DNA reads as TGCGCCAGCAGCTTGGTAGGGCAGCAGGGGGGCTACACCTTC. Full variable domain (rest looked up from reference TRBV5-1 and TRBJ1-2): KAGVTQTPRYLIKTRGQQVTLSCSPISGHRSVSWYQQTPGQGLQFLFEYFSETQRNKGNFPGRFSGRQFSNSRSEMNVSTLELGDSALYLCASSLVGQQGGYTFGSGTRLTVV.

The chain couples TRBV7-7 to TRBJ2-2; TRBD1 aligns across 10 bases. Germline CDR1 SSHAT, CDR2 FNYEAQ (reference sequence). The CDR3 is 16 amino acids. V gave up 5 bases and J gave up 7 bases; unmatched junction bases: 10. This chain's CDR3 is CASSPRTGGYVGELFF. For the CDR3, the DNA is TGTGCCAGCAGCCCCCGGACAGGGGGGTACGTCGGGGAGCTGTTTTTT.

V usage is TRBV12-3 or TRBV12-4 and J usage is TRBJ2-5, with 11 bases lining up with TRBD2. V lost 7 bases, J lost 5 bases, and 3 bases stayed unmatched. The CDR3 loop spans 13 amino acids. CDR3 sequence: CASKLAGEETQYF. In DNA, the CDR3 is TGTGCCAGCAAACTAGCGGGAGAGGAGACCCAGTACTTC.

The V and J genes are TRBV4-1 and TRBJ2-7, with 7 bases identical to TRBD1. The CDR3 spans 16 residues. The germline V gene encodes CDR1 MGHRA and CDR2 YSYEKL. V shed 1 base, J shed 5 bases, and the junction held 11 bases outside the gene matches. This chain's CDR3 is CASSQGPQQGIDEQYF. As DNA, the CDR3 is TGCGCCAGCAGCCAAGGTCCCCAACAGGGGATCGACGAGCAGTACTTC.

In this sample, this clone turned up once. The CDR3 sequence: CATSRDPVSTIYF. The CDR3 DNA follows: TGTGCCACCAGCAGAGACCCGGTTTCCACCATATATTTT. The chain uses TRBV15 and TRBJ1-3, with D unresolved. This CDR3 spans 13 amino acids. CDR1 is LNHNV, CDR2 YYDKDF, per germline (reference sequence). Trimming pared 0 bases from V and 9 bases from J, leaving 9 bases between.

V usage is TRBV6-1 and J usage is TRBJ1-4; no definite D call. The CDR3 sequence is 17 residues long. CDR1 and CDR2 (germline): MNHNS, SASEGT. The V gene lost 0 bases and the J gene lost 0 bases, with 11 bases spanning the gap. The CDR3 nucleotides read TGTGCCAGCAGTGAAGCCTACCCCCTATCAACTAATGAAAAACTGTTTTTT. The encoded protein is CASSEAYPLSTNEKLFF.

This clone was observed a single time. The V and J genes are TRBV5-1 and TRBJ1-2; 8 nucleotides line up with TRBD1. V was clipped by 0 bases and J by 0 bases; unmatched bases: 7. Per the germline V gene, CDR1 is SGHRS and CDR2 is YFSETQ. This CDR3 spans 17 amino acids. DNA of the CDR3: TGCGCCAGCAGCTTGGAACGTCCGGGACAGGCTAACTATGGCTACACCTTC. This encodes CASSLERPGQANYGYTF.

The V gene is TRBV27, the J gene TRBJ2-7; tentatively, D is TRBD2 (5 bases). The CDR3 covers 11 residues. The germline CDR1 and CDR2 sequences are MNHEY and SMNVEV (reference sequence). Trimming cost V 6 bases and J 11 bases, with 14 bases left between them. The CDR3 spells CASRTGLLEYF. In DNA, the CDR3 is TGTGCCAGCAGAACCGGACTCTTGGAGTACTTC.

The V call is TRBV6-5, the J call TRBJ2-5, with D maybe TRBD2 (5 bases). In germline, CDR1 is MNHEY, CDR2 SVGAGI. V gave up 6 bases and J gave up 1 base, with 12 bases separating them. CDR3 length equals 14 residues. As DNA, the CDR3 is TGTGCCAGCAGCCCGGGAAGGCCCCAAGAGACCCAGTACTTC. This codes for CASSPGRPQETQYF.

The V gene is TRBV5-1, the J gene TRBJ1-1, with unresolved D. V gave up 5 bases and J gave up 1 base, with 6 bases separating them. Germline CDR1 SGHRS, CDR2 YFSETQ. The CDR3 totals 12 residues. The CDR3 coding sequence is TGCGCCAGCAGGGCCGAGAACACTGAAGCTTTCTTT. Its translation is CASRAENTEAFF.

This chain connects TRBV5-1 to TRBJ2-6; 12 bases agree with TRBD2. Per the germline V gene, CDR1 is SGHRS and CDR2 is YFSETQ. This CDR3 is built from 18 residues. V shed 4 bases and J 3 bases; nucleotides not matched to a gene: 8. DNA of the CDR3: TGCGCCAGCAGCGGGTGGACTAGCGGGATAGGTGGGGCCAACGTCCTGACTTTC. Its protein product is CASSGWTSGIGGANVLTF.

The chain is built from TRBV7-2 and TRBJ2-7; 7 bases agree with TRBD1. Unmatched junction bases numbered 2, after V lost 6 bases and J lost 0 bases. Looked up from germline, CDR1 is SGHTA and CDR2 is FQGNSA. The CDR3 has 13 amino acids. This chain's CDR3 is CASSRDSSYEQYF. CDR3 nucleotides: TGTGCCAGCAGTCGGGACAGCTCCTACGAGCAGTACTTC.

The chain carries TRBV5-1 and TRBJ1-2, with 7 bases fitting TRBD1. CDR1 is SGHRS and CDR2 is YFSETQ in the germline V gene. The CDR3 is 16 residues long. Germline trimming cut 2 bases from V and 2 bases from J; bases unmatched to any gene: 9. CDR3 in DNA: TGCGCCAGCAGCTTAGGGGACAGCCTGGCGAACTATGGCTACACCTTC. This encodes CASSLGDSLANYGYTF.